These T cell receptor beta chains were read from a single sample in a study of T cell responses to AZD1222 COVID-19 vaccine. Data came from immunoSEQ multiplex PCR; TCRdb stores just in-frame clones and leaves some out. Among 200,000 or so clones, approximately 94% were seen once, and the ten largest hold approximately 1%. Sequenced here: peripheral blood, sampled 28 days after the second AZD1222 dose. Receptors originate from an adult who received the AZD1222 COVID-19 vaccine. The CDR3 runs from the conserved cysteine through the conserved F or W. The order of the fields is J gene, clone size, D gene, V gene, CDR3 protein, CDR3 DNA. The D gene is left open where the match is weak. Size values are once, few and many counts, or a class for expanded clones, and some rows have none.

>TRBJ2-4|-|TRBD1|TRBV5-1
CASSFPGQGDIQYF
TGCGCCAGCAGCTTTCCGGGACAGGGAGACATTCAGTACTTC
>TRBJ2-2|-|TRBD2|TRBV5-4
CASSLGTSGGAATGELFF
TGTGCCAGCAGCTTGGGGACTAGCGGGGGGGCGGCGACCGGGGAGCTGTTTTTT
>TRBJ1-4|once|TRBD1|TRBV7-6
CASSYRQGEKLFF
TGTGCCAGCAGCTATCGACAGGGTGAAAAACTGTTTTTT
>TRBJ1-2|-|-|TRBV7-9
CASSLDRWGNYGYTF
TGTGCCAGCAGCTTAGACAGGTGGGGGAACTATGGCTACACCTTC
>TRBJ2-5|once|-|TRBV7-9
CASTRTVQGRETQYF
TGTGCCAGCACGAGGACAGTTCAGGGGCGGGAGACCCAGTACTTC
>TRBJ1-1|-|TRBD1|TRBV15
CATSRLRTGLGTEAFF
TGTGCCACCAGCAGATTAAGGACAGGGTTGGGCACTGAAGCTTTCTTT
>TRBJ1-2|-|TRBD1|TRBV5-5
CASSLAVTGGAGYTF
TGTGCCAGCAGCTTGGCCGTAACAGGGGGTGCAGGCTACACCTTC
>TRBJ1-1|-|-|TRBV29-1
CSVAGQELEAFF
TGCAGCGTCGCGGGACAAGAACTTGAAGCTTTCTTT
>TRBJ1-1|-|-|TRBV6-2/TRBV6-3
CASSFQQGLNTEAFF
TGTGCCAGCAGTTTCCAACAGGGCCTGAACACTGAAGCTTTCTTT
>TRBJ1-2|-|TRBD1|TRBV4-2
CVSSQDRGNYGYTF
TGTGTCAGCAGCCAGGACAGGGGTAACTATGGCTACACCTTC
>TRBJ1-1|-|-|TRBV27
CASSLGHSNTEAFF
TGTGCCAGCAGTTTGGGGCATTCGAACACTGAAGCTTTCTTT
>TRBJ2-5|-|TRBD2|TRBV20-1
CSASDTSAGGRLETQYF
TGCAGTGCTAGTGACACTTCCGCGGGGGGGCGATTAGAGACCCAGTACTTC
>TRBJ1-5|-|-|TRBV28
CASRSRSNQPQHF
TGTGCCAGCCGCTCGCGTAGCAATCAGCCCCAGCATTTT
>TRBJ1-5|-|-|TRBV28
CASNRGRGQPQHF
TGTGCCAGCAATAGGGGGAGGGGTCAGCCCCAGCATTTT
>TRBJ1-2|-|TRBD1|TRBV7-3
CASSLRATGDGYTF
TGTGCCAGCAGCTTAAGGGCGACAGGGGATGGCTACACCTTC
>TRBJ1-1|-|TRBD1|TRBV27
CASRQGVGTEAFF
TGTGCCAGCAGGCAGGGGGTGGGCACTGAAGCTTTCTTT
>TRBJ2-2|-|-|TRBV5-1
CASSLAGSANTGELFF
TGCGCCAGCAGCTTGGCGGGCAGCGCGAACACCGGGGAGCTGTTTTTT
>TRBJ2-3|-|-|TRBV10-3
CAISVVADPVSTDTQYF
TGTGCCATCAGTGTAGTAGCGGACCCAGTAAGCACAGATACGCAGTATTTT
>TRBJ1-2|-|-|TRBV24-1
CATSDLVDGYTF
TGTGCCACCAGTGATTTGGTAGATGGCTACACCTTC
>TRBJ1-5|-|-|TRBV6-5
CASTFLNKGNQPQHF
TGTGCCAGCACCTTTCTTAACAAGGGCAATCAGCCCCAGCATTTT
>TRBJ1-4|-|TRBD1|TRBV7-9
CASSSATGIEKLFF
TGTGCCAGCAGCTCGGCGACAGGGATCGAAAAACTGTTTTTT
>TRBJ2-7|-|TRBD1|TRBV2
CARGTGLNEQYF
TGTGCCAGGGGGACAGGGTTAAACGAGCAGTACTTC
>TRBJ2-3|-|-|TRBV11-2
CASSLRAPGPDTQYF
TGTGCCAGCAGCCTGAGGGCGCCAGGTCCAGATACGCAGTATTTT
>TRBJ1-5|-|TRBD1|TRBV12-3/TRBV12-4
CASRWGQDQPQHF
TGTGCCAGCAGATGGGGACAGGATCAGCCCCAGCATTTT
>TRBJ2-1|-|-|TRBV7-2
CASSLQPGEQFF
TGTGCCAGCAGCTTGCAGCCGGGGGAGCAGTTCTTC
>TRBJ2-1|once|TRBD1|TRBV19
CASSPGGQGALGEQFF
TGTGCCAGTAGTCCCGGGGGACAGGGGGCCCTCGGGGAGCAGTTCTTC
>TRBJ1-1|-|TRBD1|TRBV19
CASSITQLRDRNTEAFF
TGTGCCAGTAGTATAACCCAACTCCGGGACAGGAACACTGAAGCTTTCTTT
>TRBJ1-5|once|TRBD1|TRBV18
CASSLGQGHQPQHF
TGTGCCAGCTCACTGGGACAGGGGCATCAGCCCCAGCATTTT
>TRBJ1-2|-|-|TRBV9
CAADGPYGYTF
TGTGCCGCGGACGGACCTTATGGCTACACCTTC
>TRBJ1-2|-|-|TRBV6-5
CASSQGLRVGYTF
TGTGCCAGCAGTCAGGGTCTCCGGGTAGGCTACACCTTC
>TRBJ1-1|-|-|TRBV18
CASSPGGPEAFF
TGTGCCAGCTCACCAGGTGGGCCTGAAGCTTTCTTT
>TRBJ2-3|-|-|TRBV7-3
CASSLSPGTSTDTQYF
TGTGCCAGCAGCTTATCCCCAGGCACTAGCACAGATACGCAGTATTTT
>TRBJ2-3|few|-|TRBV5-1
CASSSGRGGTDTQYF
TGCGCCAGCAGCTCCGGGCGCGGAGGCACAGATACGCAGTATTTT
>TRBJ1-2|-|TRBD1|TRBV6-5
CASSYYRDRANYGYTF
TGTGCCAGCAGTTACTACCGGGACAGGGCTAACTATGGCTACACCTTC
>TRBJ1-1|-|-|TRBV3-1/TRBV3-2
CASSPSYMNTEAFF
TGTGCCAGCAGCCCCTCTTACATGAACACTGAAGCTTTCTTT
>TRBJ2-3|-|-|TRBV7-3
CASSLIGSSTDTQYF
TGTGCCAGCAGCTTAATAGGGTCTAGCACAGATACGCAGTATTTT
>TRBJ1-3|-|TRBD1|TRBV11-2
CASSARDRQGWSSGNTIYF
TGTGCCAGCAGCGCGAGGGACAGACAGGGCTGGAGCTCTGGAAACACCATATATTTT
>TRBJ1-6|-|-|TRBV19
CASRDTSRGLGPLHF
TGTGCCAGTAGAGACACGTCACGGGGCCTTGGGCCCCTCCACTTT
>TRBJ1-2|-|TRBD1|TRBV7-9
CASSYRTGDYGYTF
TGTGCCAGCAGCTACCGGACAGGGGACTATGGCTACACCTTC
>TRBJ1-1|-|-|TRBV7-9
CASRTDWGGTEAFF
TGTGCCAGCAGGACCGATTGGGGCGGCACTGAAGCTTTCTTT
>TRBJ2-7|once|TRBD2|TRBV14
CASSPGLGTYEQYF
TGTGCCAGCAGCCCAGGACTAGGGACCTACGAGCAGTACTTC
>TRBJ2-2|once|-|TRBV5-1
CASSLGGYSGELFF
TGCGCCAGCAGCTTGGGGGGGTACTCCGGGGAGCTGTTTTTT
>TRBJ2-3|-|-|TRBV4-3
CASSQDVIATDTQYF
TGCGCCAGCAGCCAAGATGTAATAGCGACAGATACGCAGTATTTT
>TRBJ2-3|-|-|TRBV25-1
CASSSLGDLTDTQYF
TGTGCCAGCAGTTCCCTGGGGGACCTCACAGATACGCAGTATTTT
>TRBJ2-2|-|-|TRBV28
CASSLGTANTGELFF
TGTGCCAGCAGTTTGGGGACGGCGAACACCGGGGAGCTGTTTTTT
>TRBJ1-1|-|-|TRBV7-3
CASSSRGGAGDTEAFF
TGTGCCAGCAGCTCACGTGGAGGAGCTGGGGACACTGAAGCTTTCTTT
>TRBJ1-5|-|TRBD1|TRBV2
CASTQDRGVGQPQHF
TGTGCCAGCACTCAAGACAGGGGAGTGGGTCAGCCCCAGCATTTT
>TRBJ2-3|-|TRBD2|TRBV5-1
CASSLFSGGAKDTQYF
TGCGCCAGCAGCTTATTTAGCGGGGGGGCAAAAGATACGCAGTATTTT
>TRBJ2-3|-|-|TRBV20-1
CSASTRGGGTDTQYF
TGCAGTGCTAGTACCAGGGGAGGTGGGACAGATACGCAGTATTTT